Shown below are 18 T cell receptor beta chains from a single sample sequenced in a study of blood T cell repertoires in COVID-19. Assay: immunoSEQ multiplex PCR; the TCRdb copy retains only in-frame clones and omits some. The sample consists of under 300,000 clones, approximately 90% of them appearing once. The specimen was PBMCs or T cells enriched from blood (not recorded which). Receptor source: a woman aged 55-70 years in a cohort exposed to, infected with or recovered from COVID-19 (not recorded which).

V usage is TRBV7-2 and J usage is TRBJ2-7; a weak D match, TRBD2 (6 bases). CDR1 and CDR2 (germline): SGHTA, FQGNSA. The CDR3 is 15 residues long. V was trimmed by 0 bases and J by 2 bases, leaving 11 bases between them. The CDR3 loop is CASSLASGGPYEQYF. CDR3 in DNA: TGTGCCAGCAGCTTAGCTAGCGGAGGTCCCTACGAGCAGTACTTC. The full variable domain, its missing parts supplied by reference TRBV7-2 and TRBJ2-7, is GAGVSQSPSNKVTEKGKDVELRCDPISGHTALYWYRQSLGQGLEFLIYFQGNSAPDKSGLPSDRFSAERTGGSVSTLTIQRTQQEDSAVYLCASSLASGGPYEQYFGPGTRLTVT.

CDR3 region: CASSQGRVNQPQHF. In nucleotides, the CDR3 is TGCGCCAGCAGCCAAGGGCGGGTGAATCAGCCCCAGCATTTT. This chain joins TRBV4-1 and TRBJ1-5; D is ambiguous. The CDR3 totals 14 residues. The germline gives CDR1 MGHRA, CDR2 YSYEKL. With 1 base removed from V and 4 bases from J, the gap between germline ends came to 8 bases.

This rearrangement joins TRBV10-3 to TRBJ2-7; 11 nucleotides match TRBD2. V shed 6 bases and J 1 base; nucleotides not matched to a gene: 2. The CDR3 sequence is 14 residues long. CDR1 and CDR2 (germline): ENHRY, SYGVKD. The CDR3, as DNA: TGTGCCATCAGAACTAGCGGGAGTTCCTACGAGCAGTACTTC. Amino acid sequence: CAIRTSGSSYEQYF.

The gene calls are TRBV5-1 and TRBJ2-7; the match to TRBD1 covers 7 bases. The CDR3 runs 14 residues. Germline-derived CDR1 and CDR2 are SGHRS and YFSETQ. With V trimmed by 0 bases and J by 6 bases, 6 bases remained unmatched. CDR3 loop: CASSLATGDGEQYF. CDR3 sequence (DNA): TGCGCCAGCAGCTTGGCCACAGGGGACGGCGAGCAGTACTTC.

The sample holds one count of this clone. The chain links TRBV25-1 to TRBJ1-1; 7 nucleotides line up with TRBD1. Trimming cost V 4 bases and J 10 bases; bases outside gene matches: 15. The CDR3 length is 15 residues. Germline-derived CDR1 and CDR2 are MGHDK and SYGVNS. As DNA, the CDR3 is TGTGCCAGCAGTGCTATGGGGACAGCCCCGTGGGGAGCTTTCTTT. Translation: CASSAMGTAPWGAFF.

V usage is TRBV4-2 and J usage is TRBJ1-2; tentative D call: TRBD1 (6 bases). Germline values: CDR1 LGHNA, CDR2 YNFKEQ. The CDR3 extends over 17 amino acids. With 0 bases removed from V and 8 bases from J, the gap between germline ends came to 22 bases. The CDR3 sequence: CASSQEPGQGMFRGYTF. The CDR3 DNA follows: TGTGCCAGCAGCCAAGAACCGGGACAAGGGATGTTCAGAGGCTACACCTTC.

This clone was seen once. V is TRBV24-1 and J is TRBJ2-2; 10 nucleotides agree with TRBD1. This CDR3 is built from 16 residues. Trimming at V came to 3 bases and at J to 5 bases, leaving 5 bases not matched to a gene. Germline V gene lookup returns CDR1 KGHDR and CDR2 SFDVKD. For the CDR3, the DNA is TGTGCCACCAGTGATCCCCGGACAGGGGGGACCGGGGAGCTGTTTTTT. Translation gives CATSDPRTGGTGELFF.

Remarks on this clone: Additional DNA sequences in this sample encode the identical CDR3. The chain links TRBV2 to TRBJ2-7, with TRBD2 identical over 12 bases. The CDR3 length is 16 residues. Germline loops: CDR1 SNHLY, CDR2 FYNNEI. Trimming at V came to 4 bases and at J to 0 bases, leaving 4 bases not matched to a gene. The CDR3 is CASSGGTSGSSYEQYF. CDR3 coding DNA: TGTGCCAGCAGTGGGGGGACTAGCGGGTCCTCCTACGAGCAGTACTTC.

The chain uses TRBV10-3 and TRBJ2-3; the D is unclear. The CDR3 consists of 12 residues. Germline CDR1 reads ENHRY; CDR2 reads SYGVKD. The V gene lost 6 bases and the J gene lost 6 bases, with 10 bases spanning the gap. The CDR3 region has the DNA TGTGCCATCAGCACCGACTCGGATACGCAGTATTTT. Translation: CAISTDSDTQYF.

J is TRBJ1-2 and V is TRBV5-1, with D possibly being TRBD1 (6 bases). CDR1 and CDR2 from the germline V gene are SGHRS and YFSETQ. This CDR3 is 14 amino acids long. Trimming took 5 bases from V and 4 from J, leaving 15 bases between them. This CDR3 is CASSFTGSGYGYTF. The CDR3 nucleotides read TGCGCCAGCAGTTTTACAGGGTCGGGCTATGGCTACACCTTC.

The CDR3 nucleotides read TGTGCCAGCTCCCTTGGACTAGCGGGCACAGATACGCAGTATTTT. It encodes CASSLGLAGTDTQYF. The chain employs TRBV18 and TRBJ2-3; 10 nucleotides line up with TRBD2. Germline CDR1 is KGHSH and CDR2 is LQKENI. V gave up 6 bases and J gave up 1 base; unmatched junction bases: 4. The CDR3 contains 15 residues.

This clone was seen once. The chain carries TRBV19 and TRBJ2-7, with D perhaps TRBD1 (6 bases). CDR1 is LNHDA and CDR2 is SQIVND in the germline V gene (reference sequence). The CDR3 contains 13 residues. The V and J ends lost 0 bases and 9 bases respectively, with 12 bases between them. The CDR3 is CASSIDRRGGQYF. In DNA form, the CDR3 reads TGTGCCAGTAGTATAGATCGCAGGGGCGGGCAGTACTTC. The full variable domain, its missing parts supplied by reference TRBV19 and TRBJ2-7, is DGGITQSPKYLFRKEGQNVTLSCEQNLNHDAMYWYRQDPGQGLRLIYYSQIVNDFQKGDIAEGYSVSREKKESFPLTVTSAQKNPTAFYLCASSIDRRGGQYFGPGTRLTVT.

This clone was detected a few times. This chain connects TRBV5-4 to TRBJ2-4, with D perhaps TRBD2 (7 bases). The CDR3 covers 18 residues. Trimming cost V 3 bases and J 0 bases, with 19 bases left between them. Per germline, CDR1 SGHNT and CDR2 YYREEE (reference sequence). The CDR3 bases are TGTGCCAGCAGCTCCGGGAGGACGGGGGCGAGAGCCAAAAACATTCAGTACTTC. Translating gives CASSSGRTGARAKNIQYF.

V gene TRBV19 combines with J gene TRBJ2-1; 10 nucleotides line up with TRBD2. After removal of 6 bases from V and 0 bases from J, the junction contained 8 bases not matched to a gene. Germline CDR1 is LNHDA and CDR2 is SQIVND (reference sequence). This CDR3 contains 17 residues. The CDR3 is CASRGGSGRSSYNEQFF. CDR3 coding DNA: TGTGCCAGTAGAGGGGGTAGCGGGAGGAGCTCCTACAATGAGCAGTTCTTC.

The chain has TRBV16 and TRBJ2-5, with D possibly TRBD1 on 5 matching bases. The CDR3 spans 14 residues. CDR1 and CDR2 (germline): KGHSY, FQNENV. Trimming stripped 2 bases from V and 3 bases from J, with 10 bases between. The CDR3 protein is CASSQTRAEETQYF. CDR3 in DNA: TGTGCCAGCAGCCAAACCAGGGCCGAAGAGACCCAGTACTTC. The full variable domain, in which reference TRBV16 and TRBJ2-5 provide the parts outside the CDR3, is GEEVAQTPKHLVRGEGQKAKLYCAPIKGHSYVFWYQQVLKNEFKFLISFQNENVFDETGMPKERFSAKCLPNSPCSLEIQATKLEDSAVYFCASSQTRAEETQYFGPGTRLLVL.

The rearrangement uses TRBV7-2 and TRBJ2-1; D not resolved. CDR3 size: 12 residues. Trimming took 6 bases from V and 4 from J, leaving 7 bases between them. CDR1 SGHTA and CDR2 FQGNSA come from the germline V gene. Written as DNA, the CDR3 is TGTGCCAGCAGTCCCCTGTACAATGAGCAGTTCTTC. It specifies CASSPLYNEQFF.

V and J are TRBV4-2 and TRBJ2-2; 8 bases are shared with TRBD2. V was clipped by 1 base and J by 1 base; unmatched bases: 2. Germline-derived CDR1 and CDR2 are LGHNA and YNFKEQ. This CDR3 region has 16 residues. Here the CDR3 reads CASSQATSGNTGELFF. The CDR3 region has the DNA TGTGCCAGCAGCCAAGCAACTAGCGGGAACACCGGGGAGCTGTTTTTT.

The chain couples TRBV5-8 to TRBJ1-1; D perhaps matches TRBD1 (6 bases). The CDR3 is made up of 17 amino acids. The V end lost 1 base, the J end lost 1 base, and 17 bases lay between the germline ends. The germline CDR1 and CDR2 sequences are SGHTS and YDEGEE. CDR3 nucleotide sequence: TGTGCCAGCAGCTTGCTTGGTAGACGGACAGCGAACACTGAAGCTTTCTTT. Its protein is CASSLLGRRTANTEAFF.